These 13 T cell receptor beta chains came from one sample sequenced in a study of OX40 agonist ivuxolimab in advanced cancers. The protocol was immunoSEQ multiplex PCR, while the TCRdb copy is restricted to in-frame clones and leaves out a portion. The table lists approximately 130,000 clones, roughly 91% of them singletons. The material was CD4+ or CD8+ T cells sorted from blood, obtained in a trial of the OX40 agonist ivuxolimab. The receptors were gathered from an adult with an advanced solid tumor such as melanoma, head and neck, liver or kidney cancer.

J is TRBJ2-2 and V is TRBV6-5; unclear D gene. Deletions cut 6 bases from V and 7 bases from J, with 6 bases between. Germline CDR1 is MNHEY and CDR2 is SVGAGI. The CDR3 is 11 residues long. This CDR3 reads CASRDRGELFF. The CDR3 nucleotides are TGTGCCAGCAGAGACCGCGGGGAGCTGTTTTTT.

CDR3 protein: CASSLWGGPTDTQYF. CDR3 nucleotides: TGTGCCAGCAGTTTATGGGGCGGCCCCACAGATACGCAGTATTTT. This chain joins TRBV28 and TRBJ2-3, with D unresolved. Germline lookup yields CDR1 MDHEN and CDR2 SYDVKM. V was trimmed by 0 bases and J by 2 bases, leaving 9 bases between them. The CDR3 totals 15 residues.

The chain carries TRBV7-9 and TRBJ1-2; 7 bases align to TRBD1. The V segment lost 5 bases and the J segment 6 bases; nucleotides outside the gene matches: 15. CDR3 size: 16 residues. Per the germline V gene, CDR1 is SEHNR and CDR2 is FQNEAQ (reference sequence). CDR3 sequence: CASSLPLLQGVHGYTF. The DNA of the CDR3 is TGTGCCAGCAGCCTACCGTTGCTGCAGGGGGTGCATGGCTACACCTTC.

This clone appeared once. The V and J genes are TRBV29-1 and TRBJ2-1; D might be TRBD1 or TRBD2, each matching 5 bases. CDR3 length: 12 residues. Germline CDR1 is SQVTM and CDR2 is ANQGSEA. The CDR3 is CPPEGNDNEQFF. Here the CDR3 DNA reads TGCCCTCCTGAGGGGAACGACAATGAGCAGTTCTTC.

This chain connects TRBV5-6 to TRBJ1-2; TRBD1 matches at 8 bases. This CDR3 has 15 residues. Trimming removed 4 bases from V and 1 base from J; junction bases left unmatched: 6. Germline CDR1 and CDR2: SGHDT and YYEEEE. Written as DNA, the CDR3 is TGTGCCAGCAGCCATCCGGGACAGGTTAACTATGGCTACACCTTC. Encoded protein: CASSHPGQVNYGYTF. The full variable domain, rest sourced from reference TRBV5-6 and TRBJ1-2, is DAGVTQSPTHLIKTRGQQVTLRCSPKSGHDTVSWYQQALGQGPQFIFQYYEEEERQRGNFPDRFSGHQFPNYSSELNVNALLLGDSALYLCASSHPGQVNYGYTFGSGTRLTVV.

V and J are TRBV7-1 and TRBJ1-2; D unclear. TRBV7-1 is an open reading frame, and its role is uncertain. There are 13 residues in the CDR3. Trimming took 4 bases from V and 6 from J, leaving 12 bases between them. The CDR3 loop is CASSLEHSDGYTF. For the CDR3, the DNA is TGTGCCAGCAGCTTAGAACACTCCGATGGCTACACCTTC.

DNA for the CDR3: TGTGCCAGCAGCTTAGCGGGAAGGGGGGTGACCCAGTACTTC. Protein: CASSLAGRGVTQYF. The chain combines TRBV7-2 with TRBJ2-5, with D perhaps assigned TRBD1 or TRBD2 (6 bases each). CDR3 length: 14 residues. The V gene lost 0 bases and the J gene lost 7 bases, with 12 bases spanning the gap. Germline V gives CDR1 SGHTA, CDR2 FQGNSA. Drawing the rest from reference TRBV7-2 and TRBJ2-5, the complete variable domain is GAGVSQSPSNKVTEKGKDVELRCDPISGHTALYWYRQSLGQGLEFLIYFQGNSAPDKSGLPSDRFSAERTGGSVSTLTIQRTQQEDSAVYLCASSLAGRGVTQYFGPGTRLLVL.

The chain carries TRBV28 and TRBJ2-3; perhaps TRBD1 as D (5 bases). The V gene lost 10 bases and the J gene lost 6 bases, with 17 bases spanning the gap. CDR1 MDHEN and CDR2 SYDVKM come from the germline V gene. The CDR3 runs to 13 residues. The CDR3 here is CATKGQGADTQYF. The CDR3, as DNA: TGTGCCACAAAAGGCCAGGGCGCGGATACGCAGTATTTT. The full variable domain, with the rest looked up from reference TRBV28 and TRBJ2-3, is DVKVTQSSRYLVKRTGEKVFLECVQDMDHENMFWYRQDPGLGLRLIYFSYDVKMKEKGDIPEGYSVSREKKERFSLILESASTNQTSMYLCATKGQGADTQYFGPGTRLTVL.

The chain carries TRBV11-2 and TRBJ2-5; possibly TRBD2 for D (5 bases). The J call may be faulty, since TRBJ2-7 better matches the DNA end. In germline, CDR1 is SGHAT, CDR2 FQNNGV. The CDR3 length is 15 residues. Written as DNA, the CDR3 is TGTGCCAGCAGACACGGGGTGGGTAGCCTCTACGAGCAGTACTTC. This codes for CASRHGVGSLYEQYF.

V usage is TRBV28 and J usage is TRBJ2-5, with D unclear. V shed 3 bases and J shed 0 bases, with 5 bases lying between them. The CDR3 consists of 13 residues. Germline values: CDR1 MDHEN, CDR2 SYDVKM. The CDR3 DNA reads TGTGCCAGCAGTTTGGGTTACCAAGAGACCCAGTACTTC. Translating it yields CASSLGYQETQYF.

This chain uses TRBV5-1 with TRBJ1-4; D is unresolved. Between the trimmed V and J ends, which lost 3 bases and 1 base, there was a span of 7 bases. Per the germline V gene, CDR1 is SGHRS and CDR2 is YFSETQ. The CDR3 consists of 14 residues. The CDR3 loop is CASSSGRTNEKLFF. CDR3 nucleotides: TGCGCCAGCAGCTCCGGACGAACTAATGAAAAACTGTTTTTT.

The chain joins TRBV6-5 to TRBJ1-1; perhaps TRBD1 as D (5 bases). Germline V CDR1 and CDR2: MNHEY, SVGAGI. This CDR3 spans 12 amino acids. V lost 8 bases and J 0 bases, leaving 7 bases between the germline ends. The CDR3 loop reads CASRQMNTEAFF. The CDR3 DNA sequence: TGTGCCAGCCGACAGATGAACACTGAAGCTTTCTTT.

This chain joins TRBV20-1 and TRBJ1-2; tentative D call: TRBD1 (5 bases). CDR3 length equals 11 residues. Germline lookup yields CDR1 DFQATT and CDR2 SNEGSKA (reference sequence). The ends were cut back, 6 bases at V and 3 bases at J, with 8 bases in the middle. The CDR3 DNA reads as TGCAGTGCCAGGGCGGACTATGGCTACACCTTC. Its protein is CSARADYGYTF.